These 29 T cell receptor beta chains were sequenced from one sample in a study of beta chain features in type 1 diabetes. Study findings and constraints: Shortening that was moderate but significant affected the TCRB CDR3s of Type 1 diabetes patients in all four CD4+ subsets.

Every isolated RNA sample was fully reverse transcribed, so sequencing captured expressed TCRB transcripts. TCRdb's table, derived via immunoSEQ multiplex PCR, lists solely in-frame clones and lacks some. The sample lists about 340,000 clones, about a tenth occurring once. These TCRs are of unknown antigen specificity. The sample consisted of central memory CD4+ T cells from blood. Every receptor here comes from a man aged 30 to 45 with type 1 diabetes.

This chain joins TRBV11-2 and TRBJ2-5; D uncertain. This CDR3 has 11 residues. V lost 2 bases, J lost 7 bases, and 5 bases lay in between. The germline gives CDR1 SGHAT, CDR2 FQNNGV. The CDR3, as DNA: TGTGCCAGCAGCTTAATCGGGACCCAGTACTTC. This translates into CASSLIGTQYF.

The J gene is TRBJ2-5, the V gene TRBV6-5, with 8 positions matching TRBD2. Germline CDR1 is MNHEY and CDR2 is SVGAGI. J gave up 7 bases and V 7 bases, and 8 bases lay outside the gene matches. This CDR3 is 13 amino acids long. CDR3 sequence reads: CASTTGLVGTQYF. CDR3 coding DNA: TGTGCCAGCACCACGGGACTAGTAGGGACCCAGTACTTC.

This clone occurred a few times. The chain couples TRBV9 to TRBJ2-2; D unclear. The CDR3 contains 12 residues. With 3 bases removed from V and 7 bases from J, the gap between germline ends came to 7 bases. Germline lookup yields CDR1 SGDLS and CDR2 YYNGEE. The CDR3 loop is CASSAQDGELFF. CDR3 nucleotide sequence: TGTGCCAGCAGCGCCCAGGACGGGGAGCTGTTTTTT.

This clone was observed a handful of times. The chain carries TRBV11-2 and TRBJ1-1; D is uncertain. The CDR3 is made up of 16 amino acids. V was shortened by 7 bases and J by 6 bases, with 24 bases between the two germline ends. Germline lookup yields CDR1 SGHAT and CDR2 FQNNGV. As DNA, the CDR3 is TGTGCCAGCATGACTCAGAAAAACGTCGGAAACGCTGAAGCTTTCTTT. Amino acids: CASMTQKNVGNAEAFF.

There are a few counts of this clone. The J gene is TRBJ2-3, the V gene TRBV9; D gene unclear. Germline V gene sequence: CDR1 SGDLS, CDR2 YYNGEE. This CDR3 is 13 amino acids long. Trimming removed 7 bases from V and 2 bases from J, with 11 bases in between. The CDR3 DNA sequence: TGTGCCAGCGGCCCCCGGAACACAGATACGCAGTATTTT. Translation: CASGPRNTDTQYF.

This clone has a handful of counts. This chain connects TRBV11-2 to TRBJ2-5; 7 bases line up with TRBD2. J gave up 5 bases and V 2 bases, and 8 bases lay outside the gene matches. Germline loops: CDR1 SGHAT, CDR2 FQNNGV. This CDR3 has 15 residues. CDR3 bases: TGTGCCAGCAGCTTAAGCGGGATGGCGGGGGAGACCCAGTACTTC. Its translation is CASSLSGMAGETQYF. Full variable domain (missing parts from reference TRBV11-2 and TRBJ2-5): EAGVAQSPRYKIIEKRQSVAFWCNPISGHATLYWYQQILGQGPKLLIQFQNNGVVDDSQLPKDRFSAERLKGVDSTLKIQPAKLEDSAVYLCASSLSGMAGETQYFGPGTRLLVL.

This clone was seen a few times. V gene TRBV20-1 combines with J gene TRBJ1-1; D is uncertain. V was clipped by 5 bases and J by 11 bases, with 15 bases between them. The CDR3 spans 11 residues. CDR1 DFQATT and CDR2 SNEGSKA come from the germline V gene (reference sequence). CDR3 sequence (DNA): TGCAGTGCTGGTGACGGGGTACGGGCTTTCTTT. Translating it yields CSAGDGVRAFF.

This clone was seen a few times. The chain links TRBV9 to TRBJ1-2; possibly TRBD1 for D (6 bases). CDR1 is SGDLS and CDR2 is YYNGEE in the germline V gene. This CDR3 comprises 14 residues. V was pared by 3 bases and J by 4 bases, with 13 bases between. CDR3 bases: TGTGCCAGCAGCGCGACAGGTTTCTCCTATGGCTACACCTTC. Translated, it gives CASSATGFSYGYTF.

With respect to this clone: At one of its ends the junction is not consistent with the germline gene, which may arise from a read error. The chain employs TRBV7-7 and TRBJ2-5, with 8 bases lining up with TRBD1. Germline V gene data show CDR1 as SSHAT and CDR2 as FNYEAQ (reference sequence). This CDR3 comprises 15 residues. This chain's CDR3 is CASSLVQGAGETQYF. The CDR3 DNA sequence: TGTGCTAGCAGCTTAGTCCAGGGGGCTGGAGAGACCCAGTACTTC.

This chain joins TRBV14 and TRBJ2-6; TRBD2 is a possible D gene (6 bases). Germline lookup yields CDR1 SGHDN and CDR2 FVKESK. The CDR3 totals 15 residues. The V end was cut by 3 bases, the J end by 0 bases, with 6 bases between. The CDR3 loop reads CASSHGGSGANVLTF. The CDR3 region has the DNA TGTGCCAGCAGCCACGGGGGCTCTGGGGCCAACGTCCTGACTTTC.

The table lists this clone with a few counts. The rearrangement links TRBV10-1 to TRBJ1-2; D gene uncertain. The CDR3 extends over 13 amino acids. The germline V and J ends were trimmed by 1 base and 2 bases, with 5 bases remaining between them. Germline values: CDR1 WNHNN, CDR2 SYGVQD (reference sequence). The CDR3 nucleotides read TGCGCCAGCAGTGAGTACAGAAACTATGGCTACACCTTC. It codes for CASSEYRNYGYTF.

This clone was seen more than once but under ten times. The genes are TRBV29-1 and TRBJ2-4, with D maybe TRBD1 (6 bases). This CDR3 has 13 residues. CDR1 is SQVTM, CDR2 ANQGSEA, per germline. V shed 7 bases and J shed 0 bases, with 10 bases lying between them. The CDR3 loop is CSAQTGAKNIQYF. The CDR3 DNA sequence: TGCAGCGCTCAGACAGGAGCCAAAAACATTCAGTACTTC.

This clone was recorded at least ten times. The genes are TRBV19 and TRBJ1-1; TRBD1 is a possible D gene (5 bases). The CDR3 has 13 residues. V was cut by 3 bases and J by 7 bases, with 12 bases left in between. Germline values: CDR1 LNHDA, CDR2 SQIVND (reference sequence). CDR3 protein: CASSIDGTLEAFF. The CDR3 bases are TGTGCCAGTAGTATCGACGGGACGCTTGAAGCTTTCTTT.

This clone was seen only a few times. The chain is built from TRBV18 and TRBJ1-5, with a tentative D call TRBD1 (5 bases). This CDR3 is 12 amino acids long. Germline lookup yields CDR1 KGHSH and CDR2 LQKENI. The V and J ends lost 1 base and 7 bases respectively, with 5 bases between them. The CDR3 bases are TGTGCCAGCTCACCACGGGGGCAGCCCCAGCATTTT. This translates into CASSPRGQPQHF.

This clone was counted ten times or more. This chain joins TRBV9 and TRBJ2-1; no definite D call. This CDR3 comprises 14 residues. Germline V gives CDR1 SGDLS, CDR2 YYNGEE. With 0 bases removed from V and 4 bases from J, the gap between germline ends came to 8 bases. This chain's CDR3 is CASSVGDTYNEQFF. Written as DNA, the CDR3 is TGTGCCAGCAGCGTAGGTGACACTTACAATGAGCAGTTCTTC. Using reference TRBV9 and TRBJ2-1 for the parts outside the CDR3, the full variable domain is DSGVTQTPKHLITATGQRVTLRCSPRSGDLSVYWYQQSLDQGLQFLIQYYNGEERAKGNILERFSAQQFPDLHSELNLSSLELGDSALYFCASSVGDTYNEQFFGPGTRLTVL.

This clone was counted a few times. The same CDR3 arises from other DNA sequences in this sample as well. The rearrangement uses TRBV7-2 and TRBJ2-5; D perhaps matches TRBD2 (5 bases). The CDR3 is 13 amino acids. V was pared by 5 bases and J by 5 bases, with 12 bases between. In germline, CDR1 is SGHTA, CDR2 FQGNSA. As DNA, the CDR3 is TGTGCCAGCAGCCGGGATAGTCGCGAGACCCAGTACTTC. This gives the protein CASSRDSRETQYF.

This CDR3 reads CASSLGGQPYNEQFF. CDR3 sequence (DNA): TGTGCCAGCAGCTTAGGGGGACAGCCATACAATGAGCAGTTCTTC. This chain links TRBV7-9 with TRBJ2-1, with 7 bases aligning to TRBD1. V trimming: 1 base; J trimming: 4 bases; junction bases outside the gene matches: 4. This CDR3 comprises 15 residues. Germline V lookup: CDR1 SEHNR, CDR2 FQNEAQ (reference sequence).

The V gene is TRBV9, the J gene TRBJ1-2; the match to TRBD1 covers 9 bases. CDR1 SGDLS and CDR2 YYNGEE come from the germline V gene. Trimming cost V 0 bases and J 5 bases; bases outside gene matches: 8. This CDR3 is built from 16 residues. The CDR3 is CASSVAPGTGSYGYTF. DNA for the CDR3: TGTGCCAGCAGCGTAGCCCCCGGGACAGGGAGTTATGGCTACACCTTC. The full variable domain, in which reference TRBV9 and TRBJ1-2 provide the parts outside the CDR3, is DSGVTQTPKHLITATGQRVTLRCSPRSGDLSVYWYQQSLDQGLQFLIQYYNGEERAKGNILERFSAQQFPDLHSELNLSSLELGDSALYFCASSVAPGTGSYGYTFGSGTRLTVV.

This clone was recorded once. V gene TRBV7-9 combines with J gene TRBJ1-2; maybe TRBD1 (5 bases). The V end was cut by 1 base, the J end by 4 bases, with 10 bases between. The CDR3 contains 14 residues. CDR1 is SEHNR, CDR2 FQNEAQ, per germline (reference sequence). Written as DNA, the CDR3 is TGTGCCAGCAGCTTAGTTCAGGGTAGCTATGGCTACACCTTC. This gives the protein CASSLVQGSYGYTF.

This clone was seen a few times. A much larger clone lies a single base off, so this may be a read error. The same CDR3 also results from other DNA sequences found in this sample. The genes are TRBV27 and TRBJ2-1, with 8 bases identical to TRBD1. V gave up 8 bases and J gave up 10 bases; unmatched junction bases: 13. Per the germline V gene, CDR1 is MNHEY and CDR2 is SMNVEV (reference sequence). The CDR3 totals 14 residues. The CDR3 region has the DNA TGTGCCAGCGGGCGGGCAGGGGGCCTTTGGGAGCAGTTCTTC. The encoded protein is CASGRAGGLWEQFF.

A few counts support this clone. This rearrangement joins TRBV9 to TRBJ1-1; 9 bases are shared with TRBD1. The CDR3 extends over 14 amino acids. Germline-derived CDR1 and CDR2 are SGDLS and YYNGEE. Trimming cost V 3 bases and J 4 bases; bases outside gene matches: 4. The CDR3 region has the DNA TGTGCCAGCAGCGCACAGACAGGGGGCACTGAAGCTTTCTTT. This encodes CASSAQTGGTEAFF.

The chain carries TRBV4-1 and TRBJ1-4, with 8 bases that match TRBD1. The CDR3 is 13 amino acids. V was pared by 6 bases and J by 8 bases, with 5 bases of the junction left unmatched. Germline V gene lookup returns CDR1 MGHRA and CDR2 YSYEKL. DNA for the CDR3: TGCGCCAGCAGACAGGGGGTTTTGGAAAAACTGTTTTTT. Its translation is CASRQGVLEKLFF.

This clone was observed a few times. This chain joins TRBV10-3 and TRBJ2-3, with D perhaps being TRBD1 or TRBD2 (7 bases each). The CDR3 is made up of 15 amino acids. The germline V gene encodes CDR1 ENHRY and CDR2 SYGVKD. Trimming removed 5 bases from V and 1 base from J, with 13 bases in between. DNA of the CDR3: TGTGCCATCAGTCGCTCAGGGGGGGGCACAGATACGCAGTATTTT. Translated, it gives CAISRSGGGTDTQYF.

The gene calls are TRBV7-8 and TRBJ2-7; perhaps TRBD1 as D (7 bases). The CDR3 is 15 amino acids. Trimming took 7 bases from V and 4 from J, leaving 20 bases between them. Germline CDR1 is SGHVS and CDR2 is FQNEAQ. The CDR3 reads CASTAQGGYDYEQYF. The CDR3 DNA follows: TGTGCCAGCACCGCTCAGGGGGGATATGATTACGAGCAGTACTTC.

This clone was detected a few times. The chain has TRBV10-3 and TRBJ1-2; no reliable D call. The germline gives CDR1 ENHRY, CDR2 SYGVKD. This CDR3 is built from 16 residues. Deletions cut 6 bases from V and 4 bases from J, with 21 bases between. CDR3 region: CAISLSGTERSYGYTF. The CDR3 bases are TGTGCCATCAGCCTGTCGGGTACTGAAAGGAGCTATGGCTACACCTTC.

The chain has TRBV5-4 and TRBJ2-7; D possibly corresponds to TRBD2 (6 bases). V lost 4 bases and J 7 bases, leaving 21 bases between the germline ends. Germline loops: CDR1 SGHNT, CDR2 YYREEE (reference sequence). This CDR3 region has 15 residues. The CDR3 coding sequence is TGTGCCAGCAGCCCCGGGACTCGTCTTAAGGTAGAGCAGTACTTC. Amino acid sequence: CASSPGTRLKVEQYF.

The sample holds many counts of this clone. The chain is built from TRBV21-1 and TRBJ2-7; the table calls TRBD1, which could not be checked here. TRBV21-1 is tagged as a pseudogene. The CDR3 extends over 14 amino acids. For the CDR3, the DNA is TGTGCCAGCAGCTCATGGACAGGAGATTACGAGCAGTACTTC. It encodes CASSSWTGDYEQYF.

Only a few counts were recorded for this clone. V and J are TRBV10-2 and TRBJ2-1; TRBD2 agrees at 12 bases. CDR1 is WSHSY, CDR2 SAAADI, per germline. The length of the CDR3 is 20 residues. The J segment lost 1 base and the V segment lost 5 bases, leaving 15 bases of the junction unmatched. The CDR3 sequence: CASSPAWASGGANSYNEQFF. The DNA for the CDR3 is TGCGCCAGCAGTCCAGCTTGGGCTAGCGGGGGGGCTAATTCCTACAATGAGCAGTTCTTC.

A note on this clone: An end of the junction does not agree with germline; a read error may underlie this. The chain links TRBV7-2 to TRBJ2-5, with 11 bases that match TRBD1. The CDR3 length is 12 residues. Germline V gene data show CDR1 as SGHTA and CDR2 as FQGNSA. This CDR3 is CASSPDRGLYNF. The CDR3 DNA follows: TGTGCCAGCAGCCCGGACAGGGGGCTATATAACTTC.